This is a list of T cell receptor beta chains from one sample in a study of post-analysis software for immune sequencing data. TCRdb reprocessed the PCR reads via MiXCR and lists one record per CDR3 protein. The sample includes about 680,000 distinct CDR3 sequences, over 45% of them seen just once. The sample comprised blood. These receptors all come from a girl aged 2 to 9 with multiple sclerosis. CDR3s include the opening cysteine and the closing phenylalanine or tryptophan. The order of the fields is clone size, V gene, D gene, J gene, CDR3 protein, CDR3 DNA. A D gene is named only where the DNA matches it firmly. Rows may omit the clone size; those that give it use once, few, many or a size class.

size: few
V: TRBV29-1
D: TRBD2
J: TRBJ2-2
CDR3: CSVAGTNTGELFF
DNA: TGCAGCGTAGCGGGAACGAACACCGGGGAGCTGTTTTTT

size: .
V: TRBV12-3/TRBV12-4
D: TRBD2
J: TRBJ2-5
CDR3: CASSWTSRQQETQYF
DNA: TGTGCCAGCAGTTGGACTAGCCGTCAACAAGAGACCCAGTACTTC

size: .
V: TRBV4-1
D: .
J: TRBJ1-1
CDR3: CASSQEARTGPEAFF
DNA: TGCGCCAGCAGCCAAGAGGCGAGAACAGGGCCTGAAGCTTTCTTT

size: few
V: TRBV2
D: .
J: TRBJ2-4
CDR3: CASKRDRSLAKNIQYF
DNA: TGTGCCAGCAAAAGAGACAGGTCGCTAGCCAAAAACATTCAGTACTTC

size: .
V: TRBV11-2
D: TRBD2
J: TRBJ2-1
CDR3: CASSFWEGTYNEQFF
DNA: TGTGCCAGCAGCTTCTGGGAGGGCACCTACAATGAGCAGTTCTTC

size: .
V: TRBV5-1
D: .
J: TRBJ1-1
CDR3: CASSLDTVLNTEAFF
DNA: TGCGCCAGCAGCTTGGATACAGTATTGAACACTGAAGCTTTCTTT

size: .
V: TRBV5-1
D: .
J: TRBJ2-1
CDR3: CASSLEGKTFYNEQFF
DNA: TGCGCCAGCAGCTTGGAGGGCAAGACATTCTACAATGAGCAGTTCTTC

size: once
V: TRBV4-1
D: .
J: TRBJ2-5
CDR3: CASSQGGQPQETQYF
DNA: TGCGCCAGCAGCCAAGGGGGGCAGCCTCAAGAGACCCAGTACTTC

size: .
V: TRBV9
D: .
J: TRBJ1-2
CDR3: CASSVDPLMGGYTF
DNA: TGTGCCAGCAGCGTAGACCCCCTTATGGGCGGCTACACCTTC

size: .
V: TRBV5-1
D: TRBD1
J: TRBJ2-3
CDR3: CASSLATGGIADTQYF
DNA: TGCGCCAGCAGCTTGGCTACAGGGGGCATCGCAGATACGCAGTATTTT

size: .
V: TRBV7-9
D: TRBD2
J: TRBJ2-1
CDR3: CASSMGLGGVLDEQFF
DNA: TGTGCCAGCAGCATGGGACTAGGGGGAGTGTTGGATGAGCAGTTCTTC

size: .
V: TRBV7-2
D: .
J: TRBJ2-1
CDR3: CASSLMGAGEQFF
DNA: TGTGCCAGCAGCTTAATGGGGGCAGGTGAGCAGTTCTTC

size: .
V: TRBV12-3/TRBV12-4
D: TRBD1
J: TRBJ1-1
CDR3: CASSRQDRLNTEAFF
DNA: TGTGCCAGCAGCCGCCAGGACAGGTTGAACACTGAAGCTTTCTTT

size: .
V: TRBV2
D: .
J: TRBJ2-3
CDR3: CASSGIPGAPVTDTQYF
DNA: TGTGCCAGCAGTGGCATCCCCGGCGCCCCGGTAACAGATACGCAGTATTTT

size: .
V: TRBV5-1
D: TRBD1
J: TRBJ2-5
CDR3: CASSKGTGGQETQYF
DNA: TGCGCCAGCAGCAAAGGGACAGGAGGACAAGAGACCCAGTACTTC

size: .
V: TRBV5-1
D: TRBD1
J: TRBJ1-4
CDR3: CASSKGQGEEKLFF
DNA: TGCGCCAGCAGCAAGGGACAGGGGGAAGAAAAACTGTTTTTT

size: .
V: TRBV3-1
D: .
J: TRBJ1-1
CDR3: CASSQDVTTEAFF
DNA: TGTGCCAGCAGCCAAGATGTCACCACTGAAGCTTTCTTT

size: .
V: TRBV18
D: .
J: TRBJ2-4
CDR3: CASSPPGGTAKNIQYF
DNA: TGTGCCAGCTCACCACCGGGGGGAACAGCCAAAAACATTCAGTACTTC

size: .
V: TRBV20-1
D: .
J: TRBJ1-1
CDR3: CSARGSSYTEAFF
DNA: TGCAGTGCTAGAGGTTCATCGTACACTGAAGCTTTCTTT